This T cell receptor beta chain was sequenced for a study of shared clonotypes between healthy human individuals. Whole-study results and caveats: Despite large depth, sorted-subset datasets appeared incompletely sequenced.

In its sample, this clone was seen once. Antigen specificity is unknown. Sequencing was at deep level. Authors' processing steps: Owing to the provision of junction-only sequences devoid of quality scores by immunoSEQ, filtering differed. Assay: immunoSEQ multiplex PCR; the TCRdb copy retains only in-frame clones and omits some. V, J and clone size are those of that table, while D and trimming were read from the DNA. The data show 1.4 million to 1.5 million clones, roughly 95% seen once. The CDR3 loop spans 15 amino acids. Looked up from germline, CDR1 is SGHRS and CDR2 is YFSETQ. The ends lost 3 bases at V and 5 bases at J; junction bases unmatched: 8.

Input material: naive CD4+ T cells sorted from blood. Subset here: CD45RA+ positively selected. The rearrangement joins TRBV5-1 to TRBJ2-7; 10 bases are shared with TRBD1. The sequence derives from a man between 25 and 39 years old in good health. The CDR3 bases are TGCGCCAGCAGCTACGGCCGGGACAGGGGAAACGAGCAGTACTTC. Its protein is CASSYGRDRGNEQYF.